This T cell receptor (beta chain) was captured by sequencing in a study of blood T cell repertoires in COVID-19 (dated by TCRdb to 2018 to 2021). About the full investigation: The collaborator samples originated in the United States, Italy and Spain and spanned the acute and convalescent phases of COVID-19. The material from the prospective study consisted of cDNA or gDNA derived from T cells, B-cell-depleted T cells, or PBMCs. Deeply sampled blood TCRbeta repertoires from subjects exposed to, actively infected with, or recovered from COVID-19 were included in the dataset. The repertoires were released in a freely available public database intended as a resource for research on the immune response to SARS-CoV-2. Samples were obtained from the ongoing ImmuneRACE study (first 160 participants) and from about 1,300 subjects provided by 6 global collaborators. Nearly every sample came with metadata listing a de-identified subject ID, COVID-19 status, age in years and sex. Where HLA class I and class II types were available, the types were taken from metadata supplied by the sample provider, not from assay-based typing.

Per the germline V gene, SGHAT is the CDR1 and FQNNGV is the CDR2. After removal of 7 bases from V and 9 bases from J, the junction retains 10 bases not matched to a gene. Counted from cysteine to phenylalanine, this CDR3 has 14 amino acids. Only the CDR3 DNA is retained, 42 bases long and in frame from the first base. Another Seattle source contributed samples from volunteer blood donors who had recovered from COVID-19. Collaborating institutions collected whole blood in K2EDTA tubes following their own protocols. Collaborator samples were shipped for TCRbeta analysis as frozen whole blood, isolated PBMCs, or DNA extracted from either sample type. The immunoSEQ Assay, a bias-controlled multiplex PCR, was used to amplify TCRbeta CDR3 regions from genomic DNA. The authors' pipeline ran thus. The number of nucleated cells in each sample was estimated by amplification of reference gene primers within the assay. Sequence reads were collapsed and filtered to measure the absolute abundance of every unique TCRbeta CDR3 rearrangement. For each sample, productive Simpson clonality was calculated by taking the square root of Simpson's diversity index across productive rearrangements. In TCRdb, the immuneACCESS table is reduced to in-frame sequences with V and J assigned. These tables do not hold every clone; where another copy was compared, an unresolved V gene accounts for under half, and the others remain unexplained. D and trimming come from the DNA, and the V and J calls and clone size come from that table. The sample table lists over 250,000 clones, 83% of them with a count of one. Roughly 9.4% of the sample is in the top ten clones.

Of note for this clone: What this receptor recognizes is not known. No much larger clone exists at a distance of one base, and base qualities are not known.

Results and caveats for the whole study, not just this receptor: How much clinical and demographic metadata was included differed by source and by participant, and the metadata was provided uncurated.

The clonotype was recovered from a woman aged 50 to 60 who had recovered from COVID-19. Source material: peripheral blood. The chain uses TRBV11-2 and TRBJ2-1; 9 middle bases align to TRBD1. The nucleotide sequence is TGTGCCAGCACCCTTTGGGACAGGGTAGGTGAGCAGTTCTTC. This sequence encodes CASTLWDRVGEQFF.